The entry below gives a single TCR beta chain sequence along with its context. The antigen remains undetermined. Second-dose groups at about 4 or about 12 weeks were pooled. The data were obtained in a study of T cell responses to AZD1222 COVID-19 vaccine. The study, taken as a whole, reports: The donor group comprised mostly white British people and more females; the analysis possibly underestimated clonal diversity. Variant regions that are unmutated are reportedly the target of nearly half of spike-specific TCRs. Scientists sampled the repertoires only once the peak T cell response had passed.

CDR3 length: 13 amino acids. Germline V gene lookup returns CDR1 SNHLY and CDR2 FYNNEI. Trimming removed 5 bases at V and 4 bases at J, with 9 bases between. The protocol was immunoSEQ multiplex PCR, while the TCRdb copy is restricted to in-frame clones and leaves out a portion. The table shows fewer than 150,000 clones, with around 90% occurring only once. The receptor was derived from an adult who received the AZD1222 COVID-19 vaccine. The chain combines TRBV2 with TRBJ1-5, with D uncertain. The material was peripheral blood, obtained 28 days after the second AZD1222 dose. The CDR3 coding sequence is TGTGCCAGCAGTCAGGAGAGTAATCAGCCCCAGCATTTT. Protein product: CASSQESNQPQHF.